This T cell receptor beta chain was profiled in a study of tumor-infiltrating lymphocytes in primary liver carcinoma. Study-level background: Stage T1-T3 N0M0 and a size of about 4.2 to 10 cm characterized the tumors. Broader study findings: Among the pair types, tumor region pairs showed more overlap than tumor-adjacent and tumor-blood pairs. Being bulk and unsorted, samples allowed no CD4+ and CD8+ repertoire comparison. Tumors reached a significantly greater top-250-clone fraction than blood did (p = 0.039).

Starting material of approximately 500 ng total RNA yielded TCR beta cDNA via a constant-region primer. TCR beta libraries came from three nested multiplex PCR rounds using slightly modified ARM-PCR. Forward primers for TRBV1-TRBV30 and a C-beta reverse primer served the first two PCR rounds, at approximately 10 cycles each. Via MiXCR, TCRdb re-called the multiplex PCR reads, giving one row per CDR3 protein. The sample has a few hundred thousand distinct CDR3 sequences, about three fifths seen once; the top ten hold approximately 15%. Points on this clonotype: Its antigen remains unknown.

The study extracted blood RNA from unsorted whole blood and also extracted germline DNA. Trimming pared 3 bases from V and 6 bases from J, leaving 7 bases between. Looked up from germline, CDR1 is SGHDT and CDR2 is YYEEEE. This CDR3 contains 11 residues. Sequenced material: peripheral blood. The source is a woman in her thirties with primary liver carcinoma and hepatitis B virus infection. The J gene is TRBJ2-7, the V gene TRBV5-6, with D unclear. The CDR3 reads CASSSTCEQYF. CDR3 nucleotides: TGTGCCAGCAGCTCCACCTGCGAGCAGTACTTC.